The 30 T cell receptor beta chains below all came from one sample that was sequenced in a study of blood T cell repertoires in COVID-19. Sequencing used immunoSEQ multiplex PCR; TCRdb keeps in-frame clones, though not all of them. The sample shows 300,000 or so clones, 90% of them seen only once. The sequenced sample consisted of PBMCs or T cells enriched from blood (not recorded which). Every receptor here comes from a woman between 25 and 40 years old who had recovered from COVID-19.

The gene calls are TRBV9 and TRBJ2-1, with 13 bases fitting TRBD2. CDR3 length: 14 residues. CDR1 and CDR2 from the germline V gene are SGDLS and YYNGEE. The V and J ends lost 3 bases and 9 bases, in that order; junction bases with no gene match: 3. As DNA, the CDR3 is TGTGCCAGCAGCGAGGGACTAGCGGGATCTGAGCAGTTCTTC. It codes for CASSEGLAGSEQFF. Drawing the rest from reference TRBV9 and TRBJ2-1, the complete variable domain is DSGVTQTPKHLITATGQRVTLRCSPRSGDLSVYWYQQSLDQGLQFLIQYYNGEERAKGNILERFSAQQFPDLHSELNLSSLELGDSALYFCASSEGLAGSEQFFGPGTRLTVL.

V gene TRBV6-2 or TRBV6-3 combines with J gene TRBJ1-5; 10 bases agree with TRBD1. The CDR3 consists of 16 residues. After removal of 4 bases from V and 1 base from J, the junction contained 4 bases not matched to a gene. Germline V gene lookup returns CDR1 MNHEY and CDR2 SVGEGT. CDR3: CASSWDRGSSNQPQHF. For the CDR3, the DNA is TGTGCCAGCAGTTGGGACAGGGGATCAAGCAATCAGCCCCAGCATTTT.

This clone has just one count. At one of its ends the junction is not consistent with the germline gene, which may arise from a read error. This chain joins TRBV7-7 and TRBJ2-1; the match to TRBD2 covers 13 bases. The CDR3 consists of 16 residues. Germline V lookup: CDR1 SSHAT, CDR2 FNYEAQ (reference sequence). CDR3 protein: CASSKELAGGSNEQFF. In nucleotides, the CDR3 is TGTGCTAGCAGCAAGGAACTAGCGGGAGGGAGTAATGAGCAGTTCTTC.

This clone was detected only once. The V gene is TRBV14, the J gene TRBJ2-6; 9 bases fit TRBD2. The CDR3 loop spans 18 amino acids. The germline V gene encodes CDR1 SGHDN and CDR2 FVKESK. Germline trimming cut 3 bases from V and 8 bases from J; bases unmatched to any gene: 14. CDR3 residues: CASSHRLAGVVNSNVLTF. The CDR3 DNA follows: TGTGCCAGCAGCCATAGGTTAGCGGGAGTGGTGAATTCCAACGTCCTGACTTTC.

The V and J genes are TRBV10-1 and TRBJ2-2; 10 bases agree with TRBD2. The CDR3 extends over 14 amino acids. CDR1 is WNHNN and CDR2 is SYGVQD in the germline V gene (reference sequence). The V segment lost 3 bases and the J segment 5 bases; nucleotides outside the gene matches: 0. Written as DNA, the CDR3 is TGCGCCAGCAGTGAAGCGGGAGGGACCGGGGAGCTGTTTTTT. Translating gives CASSEAGGTGELFF.

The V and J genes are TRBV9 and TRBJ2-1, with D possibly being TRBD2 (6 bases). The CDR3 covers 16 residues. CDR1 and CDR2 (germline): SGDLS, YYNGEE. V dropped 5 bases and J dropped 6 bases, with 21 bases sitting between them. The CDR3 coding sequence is TGTGCCAGCAGTGAAGACGCGAGGGGAGGTCGCAATGAGCAGTTCTTC. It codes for CASSEDARGGRNEQFF.

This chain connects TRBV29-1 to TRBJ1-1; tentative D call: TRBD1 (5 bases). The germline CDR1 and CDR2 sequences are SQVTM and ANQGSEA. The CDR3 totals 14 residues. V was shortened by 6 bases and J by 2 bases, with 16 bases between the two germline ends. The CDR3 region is CSVRKGTHNTEAFF. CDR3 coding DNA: TGCAGCGTACGAAAGGGGACTCATAACACTGAAGCTTTCTTT. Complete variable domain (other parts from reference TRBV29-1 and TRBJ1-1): SAVISQKPSRDICQRGTSLTIQCQVDSQVTMMFWYRQQPGQSLTLIATANQGSEATYESGFVIDKFPISRPNLTFSTLTVSNMSPEDSSIYLCSVRKGTHNTEAFFGQGTRLTVV.

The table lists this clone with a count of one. CDR3 nucleotide sequence: TGTGCCAGTAGTGGTCGTCGCGGGCTGAGCTCCTACGAGCAGTACTTC. Its protein product is CASSGRRGLSSYEQYF. The chain joins TRBV19 to TRBJ2-7; a possible D gene is TRBD2 (5 bases). Germline V gene lookup returns CDR1 LNHDA and CDR2 SQIVND (reference sequence). The CDR3 has 16 residues. Trimming shortened V by 5 bases and J by 0 bases, and 17 bases separated the two germline ends.

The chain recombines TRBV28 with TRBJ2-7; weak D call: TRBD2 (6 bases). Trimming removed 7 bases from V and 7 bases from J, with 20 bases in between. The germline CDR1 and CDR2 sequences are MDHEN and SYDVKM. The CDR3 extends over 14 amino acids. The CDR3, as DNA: TGTGCCAGCATCGACGGGGTGGGGGGATCGGAGCAGTACTTC. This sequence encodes CASIDGVGGSEQYF.

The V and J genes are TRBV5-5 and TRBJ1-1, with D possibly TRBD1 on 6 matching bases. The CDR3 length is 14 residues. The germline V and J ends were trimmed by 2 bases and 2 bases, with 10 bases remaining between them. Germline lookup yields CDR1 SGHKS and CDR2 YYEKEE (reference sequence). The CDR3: CASSFTGLNTEAFF. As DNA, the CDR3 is TGTGCCAGCAGCTTCACAGGGCTCAACACTGAAGCTTTCTTT.

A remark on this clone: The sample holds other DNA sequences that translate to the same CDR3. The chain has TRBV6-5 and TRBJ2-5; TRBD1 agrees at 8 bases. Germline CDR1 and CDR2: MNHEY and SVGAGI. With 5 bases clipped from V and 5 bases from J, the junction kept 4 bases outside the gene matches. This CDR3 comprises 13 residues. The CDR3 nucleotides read TGTGCCAGCAGTCGACAGGGGTGGGAGACCCAGTACTTC. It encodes CASSRQGWETQYF.

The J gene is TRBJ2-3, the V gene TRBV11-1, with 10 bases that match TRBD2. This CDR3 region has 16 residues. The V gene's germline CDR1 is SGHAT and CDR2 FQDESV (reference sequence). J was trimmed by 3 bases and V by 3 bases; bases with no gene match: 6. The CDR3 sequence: CASSFFSGRRTDTQYF. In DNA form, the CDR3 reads TGTGCCAGCAGCTTTTTTAGCGGGAGGAGAACAGATACGCAGTATTTT.

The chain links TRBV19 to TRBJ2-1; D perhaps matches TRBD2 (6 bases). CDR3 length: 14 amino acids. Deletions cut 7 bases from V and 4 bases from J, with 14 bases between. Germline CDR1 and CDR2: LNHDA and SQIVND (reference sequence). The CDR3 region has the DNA TGTGCCAGTACCATGGGGACTCAGTACAATGAGCAGTTCTTC. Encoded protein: CASTMGTQYNEQFF.

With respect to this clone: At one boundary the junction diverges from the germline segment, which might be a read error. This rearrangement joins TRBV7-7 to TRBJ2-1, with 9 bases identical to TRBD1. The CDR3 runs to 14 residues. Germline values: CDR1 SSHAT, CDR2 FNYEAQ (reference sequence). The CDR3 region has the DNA TGTGCTAGCAGCTTACTGGGACAGGGCAATGAGCAGTTCTTC. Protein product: CASSLLGQGNEQFF. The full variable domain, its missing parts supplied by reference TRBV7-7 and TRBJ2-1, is GAGVSQSPRYKVTKRGQDVTLRCDPISSHATLYWYQQALGQGPEFLTYFNYEAQPDKSGLPSDRFSAERPEGSISTLTIQRTEQRDSAMYRCASSLLGQGNEQFFGPGTRLTVL.

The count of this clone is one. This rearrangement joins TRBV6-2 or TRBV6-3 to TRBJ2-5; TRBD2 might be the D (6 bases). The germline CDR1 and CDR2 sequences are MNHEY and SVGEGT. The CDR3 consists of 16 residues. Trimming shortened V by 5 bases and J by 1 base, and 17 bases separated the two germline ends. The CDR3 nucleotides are TGTGCCAGCAGTCGAGCCGGGACTTTGGGCCAAGAGACCCAGTACTTC. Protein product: CASSRAGTLGQETQYF.

CDR3 DNA: TGTGCCAGCAGTTTTCAGGGCCCCTATGGCTACACCTTC. Translation gives CASSFQGPYGYTF. This rearrangement joins TRBV27 to TRBJ1-2, with D possibly being TRBD1 (5 bases). Germline V gives CDR1 MNHEY, CDR2 SMNVEV (reference sequence). This CDR3 comprises 13 residues. The ends were cut back, 3 bases at V and 4 bases at J, with 9 bases in the middle.

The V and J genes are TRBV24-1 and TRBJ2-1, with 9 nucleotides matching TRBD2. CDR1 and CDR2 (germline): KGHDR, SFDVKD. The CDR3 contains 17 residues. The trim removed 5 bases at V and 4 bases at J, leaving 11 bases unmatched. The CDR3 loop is CATSASPGTSRYNEQFF. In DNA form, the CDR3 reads TGTGCCACCAGTGCCTCTCCCGGGACTAGCAGATACAATGAGCAGTTCTTC.

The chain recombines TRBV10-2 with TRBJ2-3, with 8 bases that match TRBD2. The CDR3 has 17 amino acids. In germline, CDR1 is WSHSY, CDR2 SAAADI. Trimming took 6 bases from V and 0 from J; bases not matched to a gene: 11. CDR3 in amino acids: CASRLAATLLSTDTQYF. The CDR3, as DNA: TGCGCCAGCAGACTAGCGGCAACCCTACTAAGCACAGATACGCAGTATTTT.

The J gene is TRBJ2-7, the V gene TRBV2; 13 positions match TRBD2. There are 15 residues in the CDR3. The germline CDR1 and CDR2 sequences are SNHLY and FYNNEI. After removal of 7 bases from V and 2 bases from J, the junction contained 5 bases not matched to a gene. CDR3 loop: CASTRTSGSTYEQYF. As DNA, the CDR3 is TGTGCCAGCACTCGGACTAGCGGGAGTACCTACGAGCAGTACTTC.

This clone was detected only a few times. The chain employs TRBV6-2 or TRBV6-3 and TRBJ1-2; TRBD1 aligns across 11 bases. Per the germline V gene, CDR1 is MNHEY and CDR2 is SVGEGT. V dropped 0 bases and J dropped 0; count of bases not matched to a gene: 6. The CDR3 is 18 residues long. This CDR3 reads CASSYSLGTGGSNYGYTF. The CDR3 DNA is TGTGCCAGCAGTTACTCCCTTGGGACAGGGGGTTCTAACTATGGCTACACCTTC.

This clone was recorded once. The CDR3 sequence is CASSQAASGRDDEQFF. CDR3 nucleotide sequence: TGTGCCAGCAGCCAAGCGGCTAGCGGGAGGGACGATGAGCAGTTCTTC. The V gene is TRBV4-2, the J gene TRBJ2-1; TRBD2 aligns across 12 bases. This CDR3 spans 16 amino acids. Germline lookup yields CDR1 LGHNA and CDR2 YNFKEQ. The junction had 6 bases not matched to a gene; V was cut back by 1 base and J by 8 bases.

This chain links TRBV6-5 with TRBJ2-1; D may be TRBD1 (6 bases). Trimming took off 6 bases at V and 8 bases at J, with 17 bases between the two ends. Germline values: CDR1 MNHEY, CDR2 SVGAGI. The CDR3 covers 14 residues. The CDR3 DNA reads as TGTGCCAGCAGCTCTAGGACAGCTTTGGATGAGCAGTTCTTC. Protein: CASSSRTALDEQFF.

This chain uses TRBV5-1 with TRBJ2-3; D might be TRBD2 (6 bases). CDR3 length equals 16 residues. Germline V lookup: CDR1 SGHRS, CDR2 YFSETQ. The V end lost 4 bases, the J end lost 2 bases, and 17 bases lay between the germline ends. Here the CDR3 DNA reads TGCGCCAGCAGCCCTTGGGGTAGCGGTCCCACAGATACGCAGTATTTT. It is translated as CASSPWGSGPTDTQYF.

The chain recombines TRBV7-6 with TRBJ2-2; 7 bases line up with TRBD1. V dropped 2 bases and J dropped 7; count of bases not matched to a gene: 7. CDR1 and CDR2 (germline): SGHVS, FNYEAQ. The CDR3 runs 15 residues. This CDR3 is CASSLLPGTDGELFF. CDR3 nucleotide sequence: TGTGCCAGCAGCTTACTCCCCGGGACAGACGGGGAGCTGTTTTTT.

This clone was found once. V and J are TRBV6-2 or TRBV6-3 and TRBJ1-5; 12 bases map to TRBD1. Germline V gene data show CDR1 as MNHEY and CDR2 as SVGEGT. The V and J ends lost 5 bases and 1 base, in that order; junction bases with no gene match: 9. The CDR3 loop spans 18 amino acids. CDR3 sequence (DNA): TGTGCCAGCAGTAGGTTCGGGACAGGGGGCCGGAGCAATCAGCCCCAGCATTTT. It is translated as CASSRFGTGGRSNQPQHF.

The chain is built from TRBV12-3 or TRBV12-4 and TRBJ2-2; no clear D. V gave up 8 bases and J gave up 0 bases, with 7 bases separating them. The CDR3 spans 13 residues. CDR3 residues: CASGSSNTGELFF. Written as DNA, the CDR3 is TGTGCCAGCGGCTCTTCGAACACCGGGGAGCTGTTTTTT.

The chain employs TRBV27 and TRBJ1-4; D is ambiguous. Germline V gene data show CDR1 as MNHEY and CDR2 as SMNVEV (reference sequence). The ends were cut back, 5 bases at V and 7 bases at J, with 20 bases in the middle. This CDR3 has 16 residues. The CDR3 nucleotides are TGTGCCAGCAGTCCCGAGTCAGGCGGGGTGAGTGAAAAACTGTTTTTT. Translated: CASSPESGGVSEKLFF.

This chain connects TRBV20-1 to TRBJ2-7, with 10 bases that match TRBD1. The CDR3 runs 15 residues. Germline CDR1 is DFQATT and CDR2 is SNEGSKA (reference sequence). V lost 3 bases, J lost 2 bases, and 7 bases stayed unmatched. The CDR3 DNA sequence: TGCAGTGCTAGTGGGGACAGGGGAATCGCCTACGAGCAGTACTTC. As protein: CSASGDRGIAYEQYF.

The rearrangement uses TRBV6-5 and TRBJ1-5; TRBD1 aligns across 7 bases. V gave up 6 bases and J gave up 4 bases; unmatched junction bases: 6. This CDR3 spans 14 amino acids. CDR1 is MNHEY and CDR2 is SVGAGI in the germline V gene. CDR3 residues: CASSQTGLNQPQHF. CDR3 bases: TGTGCCAGCAGCCAGACAGGGCTAAATCAGCCCCAGCATTTT.

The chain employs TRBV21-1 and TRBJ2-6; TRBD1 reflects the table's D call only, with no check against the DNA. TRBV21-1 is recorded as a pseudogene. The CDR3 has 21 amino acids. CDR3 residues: CASSPFRDRVRMISGANVLTF. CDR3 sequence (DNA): TGTGCCAGCAGCCCATTCCGGGACAGGGTACGGATGATCTCTGGGGCCAACGTCCTGACTTTC.